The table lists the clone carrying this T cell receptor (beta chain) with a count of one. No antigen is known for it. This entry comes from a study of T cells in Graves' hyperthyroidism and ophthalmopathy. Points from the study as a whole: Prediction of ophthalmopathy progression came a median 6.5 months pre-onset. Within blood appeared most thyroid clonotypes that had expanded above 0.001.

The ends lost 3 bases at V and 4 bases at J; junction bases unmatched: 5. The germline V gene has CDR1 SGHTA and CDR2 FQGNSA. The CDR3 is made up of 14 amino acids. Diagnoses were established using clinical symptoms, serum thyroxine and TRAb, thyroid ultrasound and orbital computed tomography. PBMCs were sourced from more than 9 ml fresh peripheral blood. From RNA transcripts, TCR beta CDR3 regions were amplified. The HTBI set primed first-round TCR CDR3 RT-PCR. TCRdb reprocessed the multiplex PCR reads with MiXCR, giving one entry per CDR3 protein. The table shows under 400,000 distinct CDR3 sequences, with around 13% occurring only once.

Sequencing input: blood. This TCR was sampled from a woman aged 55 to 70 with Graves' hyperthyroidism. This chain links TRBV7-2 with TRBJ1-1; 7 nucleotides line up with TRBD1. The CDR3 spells CASSLGQRTTEAFF. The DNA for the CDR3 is TGTGCCAGCAGCTTGGGACAGAGGACCACTGAAGCTTTCTTT.